This entry lists 19 T cell receptor beta chains sequenced from one sample in a study of T cells in localized non-small cell lung cancer. The protocol was immunoSEQ multiplex PCR, while the TCRdb copy is restricted to in-frame clones and leaves out a portion. The data show about 78,000 clones, just under 85% seen once. The sequenced sample was peripheral blood, obtained before any cancer treatment. The origin of the receptors is a man aged 35 to 69 with stage I lung adenocarcinoma.

This chain uses TRBV19 with TRBJ1-2; D unresolved. The CDR3 length is 13 residues. CDR1 is LNHDA and CDR2 is SQIVND in the germline V gene (reference sequence). V dropped 10 bases and J dropped 4 bases, with 16 bases sitting between them. This CDR3 is CATLGDGLYGYTF. The CDR3 DNA follows: TGTGCCACCCTGGGCGATGGCCTCTATGGCTACACCTTC.

This chain links TRBV19 with TRBJ1-1, with D hard to call. The CDR3 consists of 16 residues. Between the trimmed V and J ends, which lost 3 bases and 0 bases, there was a span of 14 bases. Germline V gene sequence: CDR1 LNHDA, CDR2 SQIVND (reference sequence). In nucleotides, the CDR3 is TGTGCCAGTAGTATTTTCTTGAGGGCCGTGAACACTGAAGCTTTCTTT. Protein sequence: CASSIFLRAVNTEAFF. Together with reference TRBV19 and TRBJ1-1, the CDR3 gives the full variable domain: DGGITQSPKYLFRKEGQNVTLSCEQNLNHDAMYWYRQDPGQGLRLIYYSQIVNDFQKGDIAEGYSVSREKKESFPLTVTSAQKNPTAFYLCASSIFLRAVNTEAFFGQGTRLTVV.

V is TRBV11-2 and J is TRBJ2-1; D gene ambiguous. This CDR3 region has 16 residues. CDR1 and CDR2 from the germline V gene are SGHAT and FQNNGV. Deletions cut 2 bases from V and 0 bases from J, with 11 bases between. For the CDR3, the DNA is TGTGCCAGCAGCTTACATGCCGCCGCCTCCTACAATGAGCAGTTCTTC. Residues: CASSLHAAASYNEQFF.

The chain carries TRBV11-2 and TRBJ2-2; D assignment may be TRBD1 or TRBD2 (5 bases each). The CDR3 spans 15 residues. Looked up from germline, CDR1 is SGHAT and CDR2 is FQNNGV. V lost 1 base, J lost 6 bases, and 12 bases lay in between. The CDR3 bases are TGTGCCAGCAGCTTAGTCCGGGTGGGGGCCGGGGAGCTGTTTTTT. Its protein is CASSLVRVGAGELFF.

This rearrangement joins TRBV10-3 to TRBJ2-6, with 8 bases matching TRBD1. The CDR3 spans 14 residues. The germline CDR1 and CDR2 sequences are ENHRY and SYGVKD. Trimming removed 6 bases from V and 4 bases from J; junction bases left unmatched: 2. The CDR3, as DNA: TGTGCCATCAGGACAGGGGAGGGGGCCAACGTCCTGACTTTC. It codes for CAIRTGEGANVLTF.

V and J are TRBV29-1 and TRBJ2-2, with D perhaps being TRBD1 or TRBD2 (5 bases each). V lost 5 bases and J 6 bases, leaving 16 bases between the germline ends. The germline V gene encodes CDR1 SQVTM and CDR2 ANQGSEA. The CDR3 runs to 14 residues. The CDR3 here is CSVRRGRGSGELFF. For the CDR3, the DNA is TGCAGCGTTAGAAGGGGACGGGGTTCCGGGGAGCTGTTTTTT.

This rearrangement joins TRBV7-2 to TRBJ1-1, with TRBD1 matching over 8 bases. The CDR3 contains 12 residues. The V segment lost 5 bases and the J segment 10 bases; nucleotides outside the gene matches: 6. Germline V lookup: CDR1 SGHTA, CDR2 FQGNSA. The CDR3 protein is CASSVDRDAAFF. The CDR3 nucleotides read TGTGCCAGCAGCGTGGACAGGGATGCAGCTTTCTTT.

The chain uses TRBV15 and TRBJ1-2; TRBD1 matches 7 bases. Germline V gene data show CDR1 as LNHNV and CDR2 as YYDKDF (reference sequence). The CDR3 is made up of 14 amino acids. J was trimmed by 2 bases and V by 5 bases; bases with no gene match: 5. The CDR3 loop reads CATSPQGINYGYTF. CDR3 coding DNA: TGTGCCACCAGCCCACAGGGGATCAACTATGGCTACACCTTC.

V is TRBV18 and J is TRBJ2-1; 12 bases agree with TRBD2. The CDR3 is 16 residues long. CDR1 KGHSH and CDR2 LQKENI come from the germline V gene. The V segment lost 0 bases and the J segment 6 bases; nucleotides outside the gene matches: 3. Here the CDR3 DNA reads TGTGCCAGCTCACCACCGGCTAGCGGGGGGGCCAATGAGCAGTTCTTC. Translated, it gives CASSPPASGGANEQFF.

The chain joins TRBV4-3 to TRBJ2-2, with D hard to call. Germline V lookup: CDR1 LGHNA, CDR2 YSLEER. The V and J ends lost 3 bases and 5 bases respectively, with 7 bases between them. CDR3 length: 13 residues. CDR3: CASSHGSTGELFF. CDR3 nucleotides: TGCGCCAGCAGCCACGGTTCAACCGGGGAGCTGTTTTTT.

The chain joins TRBV11-2 to TRBJ2-3, with D possibly being TRBD2 (5 bases). V dropped 0 bases and J dropped 5 bases, with 6 bases sitting between them. Germline V CDR1 and CDR2: SGHAT, FQNNGV. CDR3 length: 13 residues. CDR3 sequence reads: CASSLDAGDTQYF. CDR3 coding DNA: TGTGCCAGCAGCTTAGACGCGGGAGATACGCAGTATTTT. The full variable domain, in which reference TRBV11-2 and TRBJ2-3 provide the parts outside the CDR3, is EAGVAQSPRYKIIEKRQSVAFWCNPISGHATLYWYQQILGQGPKLLIQFQNNGVVDDSQLPKDRFSAERLKGVDSTLKIQPAKLEDSAVYLCASSLDAGDTQYFGPGTRLTVL.

The CDR3 reads CASSDRGTRSNSPLHF. The CDR3, as DNA: TGTGCCAGCAGTGATCGGGGAACTCGTTCAAATTCACCCCTCCACTTT. The J gene is TRBJ1-6, the V gene TRBV2; D remains unclear. CDR3 length equals 16 residues. V was trimmed by 3 bases and J by 7 bases, leaving 16 bases between them. Germline CDR1 reads SNHLY; CDR2 reads FYNNEI.

This clone is a singleton in its sample. The CDR3 region has the DNA TGTGCCAGCAGCGCCCTCAATACAGATACGCAGTATTTT. It is translated as CASSALNTDTQYF. The chain recombines TRBV9 with TRBJ2-3; D is ambiguous. The CDR3 is 13 amino acids. Germline CDR1 SGDLS, CDR2 YYNGEE. Trimming removed 3 bases from V and 3 bases from J, with 8 bases in between.

The chain combines TRBV18 with TRBJ2-7; D not resolved. Germline V gives CDR1 KGHSH, CDR2 LQKENI. The CDR3 covers 12 residues. Deletions cut 2 bases from V and 3 bases from J, with 5 bases between. CDR3 DNA: TGTGCCAGCTCACCAGGGGACTACGAGCAGTACTTC. It translates to CASSPGDYEQYF.

The chain uses TRBV6-1 and TRBJ1-1; D gene unclear. CDR1 and CDR2 (germline): MNHNS, SASEGT. This CDR3 has 14 amino acids. V shed 2 bases and J shed 0 bases, with 7 bases lying between them. CDR3 DNA: TGTGCCAGCAGTGAAAACCGGATGAACACTGAAGCTTTCTTT. Protein: CASSENRMNTEAFF.

The gene calls are TRBV30 and TRBJ2-6; unclear D gene. The germline V and J ends were trimmed by 2 bases and 0 bases, with 8 bases remaining between them. Germline V gene data show CDR1 as GTSNPN and CDR2 as SVGIG (reference sequence). The CDR3 has 15 amino acids. CDR3 DNA: TGTGCCTGGAGTCCCGGCCGCTCTGGGGCCAACGTCCTGACTTTC. Translating it yields CAWSPGRSGANVLTF. Filled out from reference TRBV30 and TRBJ2-6, the complete variable domain reads SQTIHQWPATLVQPVGSPLSLECTVEGTSNPNLYWYRQAAGRGLQLLFYSVGIGQISSEVPQNLSASRPQDRQFILSSKKLLLSDSGFYLCAWSPGRSGANVLTFGAGSRLTVL.

V usage is TRBV6-6 and J usage is TRBJ1-1; D not certain. Trimming took off 4 bases at V and 11 bases at J, with 11 bases between the two ends. The CDR3 sequence is 11 residues long. From germline, CDR1 is MNHNY and CDR2 SVGAGI (reference sequence). Here the CDR3 reads CASSWATTAFF. The CDR3, as DNA: TGTGCCAGCAGTTGGGCGACAACGGCTTTCTTT.

In this sample, this clone turned up once. This rearrangement joins TRBV19 to TRBJ1-1; D gene ambiguous. V dropped 8 bases and J dropped 2 bases, with 21 bases sitting between them. The V gene's germline CDR1 is LNHDA and CDR2 SQIVND (reference sequence). The CDR3 sequence is 16 residues long. The CDR3 here is CASGPVGEGVNTEAFF. Here the CDR3 DNA reads TGTGCCAGTGGGCCCGTGGGAGAGGGTGTCAACACTGAAGCTTTCTTT. The full variable domain, in which reference TRBV19 and TRBJ1-1 provide the parts outside the CDR3, is DGGITQSPKYLFRKEGQNVTLSCEQNLNHDAMYWYRQDPGQGLRLIYYSQIVNDFQKGDIAEGYSVSREKKESFPLTVTSAQKNPTAFYLCASGPVGEGVNTEAFFGQGTRLTVV.

This chain links TRBV5-4 with TRBJ2-7; tentatively, D is TRBD1 (6 bases). Looked up from germline, CDR1 is SGHNT and CDR2 is YYREEE (reference sequence). Trimming took off 4 bases at V and 2 bases at J, with 13 bases between the two ends. There are 14 residues in the CDR3. The CDR3 nucleotides read TGTGCCAGCAGCCCGAGACAGGATACCTACGAGCAGTACTTC. Residues: CASSPRQDTYEQYF.